One sample yielded the 24 T cell receptor beta chains listed below, sequenced in a study of T cell responses to AZD1222 COVID-19 vaccine. Assay used: immunoSEQ multiplex PCR; TCRdb lists only in-frame clones, some missing. This table holds 150,000 to 200,000 clones, 90% to 95% found once. This sample comprised peripheral blood, obtained 28 days after the second dose of the MenACWY control vaccine. The receptor set was obtained from an adult who received the MenACWY meningococcal vaccine as a control.

The chain carries TRBV24-1 and TRBJ2-1, with D possibly being TRBD2 (6 bases). The CDR3 sequence is 14 residues long. Per germline, CDR1 KGHDR and CDR2 SFDVKD. V lost 4 bases and J lost 7, with 13 bases in between. The CDR3 here is CATSDGTGSNEQFF. The CDR3 DNA sequence: TGTGCCACCAGTGACGGGACTGGATCAAATGAGCAGTTCTTC.

The chain combines TRBV5-4 with TRBJ2-1; the match to TRBD2 covers 9 bases. Germline V lookup: CDR1 SGHNT, CDR2 YYREEE (reference sequence). Trimming removed 2 bases from V and 4 bases from J; junction bases left unmatched: 7. The CDR3 has 16 residues. The CDR3 nucleotides are TGTGCCAGCAGCTTCCCAGCGGGAGGTGCTTACAATGAGCAGTTCTTC. This encodes CASSFPAGGAYNEQFF.

The J gene is TRBJ2-1, the V gene TRBV7-2; tentatively, D is TRBD1 (6 bases). The germline gives CDR1 SGHTA, CDR2 FQGNSA. Trimming left V 5 bases short and J 8 bases short, with 13 bases between. The CDR3 extends over 13 amino acids. The chain's CDR3 is CASSRPGADEQFF. CDR3 nucleotide sequence: TGTGCCAGCAGCCGGCCAGGGGCCGATGAGCAGTTCTTC. Based on the CDR3 plus reference TRBV7-2 and TRBJ2-1, the full variable domain is GAGVSQSPSNKVTEKGKDVELRCDPISGHTALYWYRQSLGQGLEFLIYFQGNSAPDKSGLPSDRFSAERTGGSVSTLTIQRTQQEDSAVYLCASSRPGADEQFFGPGTRLTVL.

This chain's CDR3 is CASSRVNTEAFF. CDR3 coding DNA: TGTGCCAGTTCTCGGGTGAACACTGAAGCTTTCTTT. This chain joins TRBV7-9 and TRBJ1-1; the D is unclear. This CDR3 contains 12 residues. The germline gives CDR1 SEHNR, CDR2 FQNEAQ (reference sequence). The V end lost 9 bases, the J end lost 0 bases, and 8 bases lay between the germline ends.

The rearrangement uses TRBV19 and TRBJ1-1; D unresolved. The length of the CDR3 is 14 residues. V was cut by 3 bases and J by 5 bases, with 13 bases left in between. Germline V gives CDR1 LNHDA, CDR2 SQIVND (reference sequence). The CDR3 nucleotides are TGTGCCAGTAGTATCGGTTCCCAGTTTACTGAAGCTTTCTTT. Its translation is CASSIGSQFTEAFF.

This sequence joins TRBV19 and TRBJ2-2, with 14 bases that match TRBD2. The CDR3 sequence is 19 residues long. Unmatched junction bases numbered 6, after V lost 3 bases and J lost 0 bases. The germline V gene has CDR1 LNHDA and CDR2 SQIVND (reference sequence). CDR3 loop: CASSIQRLAGGPNTGELFF. As DNA, the CDR3 is TGTGCCAGTAGTATCCAAAGACTAGCGGGAGGGCCGAACACCGGGGAGCTGTTTTTT.

The chain combines TRBV19 with TRBJ1-3, with a tentative D call TRBD1 (5 bases). The CDR3 length is 13 residues. V gave up 3 bases and J gave up 6 bases, with 9 bases separating them. From germline, CDR1 is LNHDA and CDR2 SQIVND (reference sequence). The CDR3 loop is CASSIGDSNTIYF. Here the CDR3 DNA reads TGTGCCAGTAGTATCGGGGACTCAAACACCATATATTTT.

The rearrangement links TRBV2 to TRBJ2-3; 9 bases are shared with TRBD2. The CDR3 extends over 16 amino acids. V lost 3 bases and J lost 3; bases outside the gene matches: 7. Germline CDR1 and CDR2: SNHLY and FYNNEI. The chain's CDR3 is CASSEASGTGTDTQYF. In DNA form, the CDR3 reads TGTGCCAGCAGTGAGGCTAGCGGGACCGGTACAGATACGCAGTATTTT.

V gene TRBV7-2 combines with J gene TRBJ1-5; D is perhaps TRBD1 (5 bases). The CDR3 length is 14 residues. Germline V gene sequence: CDR1 SGHTA, CDR2 FQGNSA. With 1 base removed from V and 3 bases from J, the gap between germline ends came to 7 bases. CDR3 residues: CASSLEGFNQPQHF. In nucleotides, the CDR3 is TGTGCCAGCAGCTTAGAGGGGTTCAATCAGCCCCAGCATTTT.

The rearrangement uses TRBV30 and TRBJ1-4; TRBD1 is a possible D gene (5 bases). Germline-derived CDR1 and CDR2 are GTSNPN and SVGIG (reference sequence). The CDR3 sequence is 13 residues long. V was clipped by 0 bases and J by 8 bases, with 10 bases between them. CDR3 residues: CAWSVQEAEKLFF. In DNA, the CDR3 is TGTGCCTGGAGTGTACAGGAGGCGGAAAAACTGTTTTTT.

This clone appeared a single time. The chain recombines TRBV28 with TRBJ2-1; tentative D call: TRBD1 (6 bases). The V end was cut by 8 bases, the J end by 7 bases, with 12 bases between. Germline CDR1 and CDR2: MDHEN and SYDVKM. The CDR3 contains 12 residues. The DNA of the CDR3 is TGTGCCAGCGGGGACATTTTTAATGAGCAGTTCTTC. This sequence encodes CASGDIFNEQFF. Full variable domain (outside the CDR3, taken from reference TRBV28 and TRBJ2-1): DVKVTQSSRYLVKRTGEKVFLECVQDMDHENMFWYRQDPGLGLRLIYFSYDVKMKEKGDIPEGYSVSREKKERFSLILESASTNQTSMYLCASGDIFNEQFFGPGTRLTVL.

This clone was found once. The V and J genes are TRBV27 and TRBJ2-5; 9 bases agree with TRBD1. The CDR3 loop spans 14 amino acids. J lost 5 bases, V lost 6 bases, and 7 bases had no gene match. Germline CDR1 reads MNHEY; CDR2 reads SMNVEV (reference sequence). As DNA, the CDR3 is TGTGCCAGCAGCCGGAACAGGGGGCGGGAGACCCAGTACTTC. This encodes CASSRNRGRETQYF.

The V gene is TRBV25-1, the J gene TRBJ1-1; D possibly corresponds to TRBD1 (6 bases). Per the germline V gene, CDR1 is MGHDK and CDR2 is SYGVNS. This CDR3 region has 16 residues. V lost 3 bases and J 1 base, leaving 15 bases between the germline ends. The CDR3 reads CASSDSRTVRNTEAFF. DNA of the CDR3: TGTGCCAGCAGTGACAGTCGGACAGTTCGGAACACTGAAGCTTTCTTT.

The V call is TRBV19, the J call TRBJ1-1; D ambiguous. Germline values: CDR1 LNHDA, CDR2 SQIVND (reference sequence). The ends were cut back, 1 base at V and 8 bases at J, with 11 bases in the middle. This CDR3 is 13 amino acids long. The CDR3 DNA reads TGTGCCAGTAGTATAGCAGTAGGATACGAAGCTTTCTTT. Its protein is CASSIAVGYEAFF. Using reference TRBV19 and TRBJ1-1 for the parts outside the CDR3, the full variable domain is DGGITQSPKYLFRKEGQNVTLSCEQNLNHDAMYWYRQDPGQGLRLIYYSQIVNDFQKGDIAEGYSVSREKKESFPLTVTSAQKNPTAFYLCASSIAVGYEAFFGQGTRLTVV.

The chain couples TRBV12-3 or TRBV12-4 to TRBJ1-3; D not certain. V was pared by 3 bases and J by 8 bases, with 8 bases between. The CDR3 has 12 residues. CDR3 sequence: CASSFGPYTIYF. The CDR3 nucleotides are TGTGCCAGCAGTTTCGGGCCCTACACCATATATTTT.

This chain connects TRBV10-3 to TRBJ1-3; D unresolved. The CDR3 runs to 13 residues. Deletions cut 7 bases from V and 4 bases from J, with 11 bases between. Looked up from germline, CDR1 is ENHRY and CDR2 is SYGVKD. The CDR3 bases are TGTGCCATCAACGAACTTCCAGGAAACACCATATATTTT. Protein product: CAINELPGNTIYF.

This chain uses TRBV5-1 with TRBJ1-1; weak D call: TRBD1 (5 bases). The germline V gene encodes CDR1 SGHRS and CDR2 YFSETQ. CDR3 length equals 14 residues. Trimming removed 0 bases at V and 6 bases at J, with 12 bases between. CDR3 sequence: CASSLALRAPEAFF. CDR3 DNA: TGCGCCAGCAGCTTGGCCCTCAGGGCCCCTGAAGCTTTCTTT.

The chain has TRBV7-2 and TRBJ2-1; D ambiguous. V lost 1 base and J lost 0, with 10 bases in between. Germline lookup yields CDR1 SGHTA and CDR2 FQGNSA. This CDR3 region has 16 residues. CDR3 residues: CASSLVRSSSYNEQFF. The CDR3 DNA is TGTGCCAGCAGCTTAGTACGGAGTAGCTCCTACAATGAGCAGTTCTTC. Full variable domain (rest looked up from reference TRBV7-2 and TRBJ2-1): GAGVSQSPSNKVTEKGKDVELRCDPISGHTALYWYRQSLGQGLEFLIYFQGNSAPDKSGLPSDRFSAERTGGSVSTLTIQRTQQEDSAVYLCASSLVRSSSYNEQFFGPGTRLTVL.

The V gene is TRBV18, the J gene TRBJ1-1; no firm D call. V dropped 1 base and J dropped 5 bases, with 8 bases sitting between them. The CDR3 is made up of 13 amino acids. CDR1 is KGHSH and CDR2 is LQKENI in the germline V gene. DNA for the CDR3: TGTGCCAGCTCACCACGGGGTGATACTGAAGCTTTCTTT. It is translated as CASSPRGDTEAFF. The entire variable domain, with the rest obtained from reference TRBV18 and TRBJ1-1, is as follows: NAGVMQNPRHLVRRRGQEARLRCSPMKGHSHVYWYRQLPEEGLKFMVYLQKENIIDESGMPKERFSAEFPKEGPSILRIQQVVRGDSAAYFCASSPRGDTEAFFGQGTRLTVV.

V usage is TRBV30 and J usage is TRBJ1-2; 9 bases line up with TRBD1. With V trimmed by 2 bases and J by 3 bases, 10 bases remained unmatched. CDR1 is GTSNPN, CDR2 SVGIG, per germline (reference sequence). The CDR3 is 16 residues long. In nucleotides, the CDR3 is TGTGCCTGGAGTCTACCATGGGGGGACAGGGACTATGGCTACACCTTC. Encoded protein: CAWSLPWGDRDYGYTF.

The genes are TRBV28 and TRBJ2-7; D not resolved. V was trimmed by 10 bases and J by 4 bases, leaving 11 bases between them. The CDR3 loop spans 11 amino acids. Germline loops: CDR1 MDHEN, CDR2 SYDVKM. This chain's CDR3 is CATRATYEQYF. The DNA of the CDR3 is TGTGCCACCCGGGCGACTTACGAGCAGTACTTC.

The table lists this clone with a few counts. The gene calls are TRBV7-2 and TRBJ2-3; a weak D match, TRBD1 (6 bases). This CDR3 contains 15 residues. The V gene lost 2 bases and the J gene lost 4 bases, with 13 bases spanning the gap. Germline CDR1 is SGHTA and CDR2 is FQGNSA. Written as DNA, the CDR3 is TGTGCCAGCAGCTTAACACAGGGTATGGCAGATACGCAGTATTTT. This gives the protein CASSLTQGMADTQYF.

V is TRBV27 and J is TRBJ2-1; D might be TRBD1 (6 bases). V was cut by 2 bases and J by 4 bases, with 9 bases left in between. The CDR3 length is 14 residues. From germline, CDR1 is MNHEY and CDR2 SMNVEV (reference sequence). CDR3 in DNA: TGTGCCAGCAGTTTACAGGGGAAATACAATGAGCAGTTCTTC. Its translation is CASSLQGKYNEQFF.

The chain couples TRBV5-1 to TRBJ1-2, with a tentative D call TRBD1 (6 bases). The V gene's germline CDR1 is SGHRS and CDR2 YFSETQ. The CDR3 extends over 16 amino acids. Trimming cost V 9 bases and J 1 base, with 22 bases left between them. The CDR3 coding sequence is TGCGCCACCAAAGGGGACATCAGTCATGATAACTATGGCTACACCTTC. Amino acid sequence: CATKGDISHDNYGYTF.